A selection of T cell receptor beta chains follows, all from one sample in a study of T-cell memory formation after mild COVID-19. TCRdb reanalysed the 5' RACE reads using MiXCR and keeps one entry per CDR3 protein. The profile covers more than 300,000 distinct CDR3 sequences, with approximately 13% appearing a single time and 22% taken by the ten largest. The material sequenced was PBMCs or a T cell subset sorted from them (not recorded which). Receptor source: a man aged 18 to 29 who had mild COVID-19 (a few samples of this study predate the infection). Cell type and time point are not known. Each CDR3 is given with its conserved first and last residue. Each record gives: V gene, CDR3 protein.

>TRBV18
CASSWMGTEAFF
>TRBV4-3
CASSQDRVGYEQYF
>TRBV19
CASRDYGADTQYF
>TRBV12-3/TRBV12-4
CASSYVGVGDQPQHF
>TRBV7-9
CASSPTGYVTQYF
>TRBV6-6
CASRQQGASVYEQYF
>TRBV7-3
CASSPRGTPNTGELFF
>TRBV2
CASRYREGTGKAFF
>TRBV5-1
CASSLGTGWNTEAFF
>TRBV5-1
CASSIDRGGETQYF
>TRBV7-2
CASRPGTEVYTTFMNTEAFF
>TRBV11-2
CASSLGTPRGNIQYF
>TRBV24-1
CATSDPADGDLREKLFF
>TRBV7-2
CASSSYPQGKPGPDTQYF
>TRBV15
CATSVRQNNEGQFF
>TRBV5-4
CASNPPGPLGGYTF
>TRBV7-9
CASSLGAPAGELFF
>TRBV28
CASSLGRMGFF
>TRBV10-1
CASKPPRRLRGYTF
>TRBV18
CASSPEGQAEAFF
>TRBV9
CASSVGGLAAQETQYF
>TRBV5-1
CAISFGQGLEAFF
>TRBV12-5
CASGRPGEAFF
>TRBV9
CASRGTGGAGANVLTF
>TRBV6-2/TRBV6-3
CASSYLEQNEQFF
>TRBV7-2
CASSQGFREKLFF
>TRBV27
CASSLGGRAFF
>TRBV12-3/TRBV12-4
CASSPGDYGYTF
>TRBV7-8
CASSLVGGYTGELFF
>TRBV5-1
CASSFDIDSGGYTF
>TRBV20-1
CSAGPSGPWETQYF
>TRBV28
CASSLFGSNHQETQYF
>TRBV5-1
CASSHSGGAIYEQFF
>TRBV10-1
CASSGRGPDTQYF
>TRBV7-9
CAEAGGYNEQFF
>TRBV11-2
CASSLGRRGGASYNEQFF
>TRBV7-9
CASILLGNTEAFF